These T cell receptor beta chains were read from a single sample in a study of cytomegalovirus exposure and HLA in healthy donors. The method was immunoSEQ multiplex PCR; TCRdb's version includes in-frame clones alone and lacks a portion of them. Of over 250,000 clones in the sample, around 86% were seen once. The specimen sequenced was PBMCs. All receptors come from a woman under 30 in good health and CMV-seronegative. The CDR3 runs from the conserved cysteine through the conserved F or W. D genes are given only for firm matches. Size is omitted from some rows. Given values are once, few, many or a class for expanded clones.

TRBJ1-2	TRBD1	TRBV5-1	16	NA	TGCGCCAGCAGCTCGGACAGGGAGCAAGATTACTATGGCTACACCTTC	CASSSDREQDYYGYTF
TRBJ1-2	NA	TRBV23-1	16	NA	TGCGCCAGCAGTCAGTACAGGCCTCTAGGCAACTATGGCTACACCTTC	CASSQYRPLGNYGYTF
TRBJ2-5	TRBD2	TRBV6-6	16	NA	TGTGCCAGCAGTTACGGACTAGCGGGGGACCAAGAGACCCAGTACTTC	CASSYGLAGDQETQYF
TRBJ1-2	TRBD1	TRBV27	16	few	TGTGCCAGTCGTGATCCCAGGACAGGTGCTAACTATGGCTACACCTTC	CASRDPRTGANYGYTF
TRBJ2-7	TRBD1	TRBV5-1	15	NA	TGCGCCAGCAGCCAAGGGACAGGGGGAGCCTACGAGCAGTACTTC	CASSQGTGGAYEQYF
TRBJ2-7	TRBD2	TRBV6-5	14	NA	TGTGCCACCACGATTGGGACTAGTTCCCACGAGCAGTACTTC	CATTIGTSSHEQYF
TRBJ1-2	NA	TRBV4-1	14	NA	TGCGCCAGCAGCCAAGACTCAGGGAACTATGGCTACACCTTC	CASSQDSGNYGYTF
TRBJ2-7	TRBD2	TRBV7-9	14	NA	TGTGCCAGCAGCTGGCGGGGGATCTCCTACGAGCAGTACTTC	CASSWRGISYEQYF
TRBJ2-5	NA	TRBV11-3	15	NA	TGTGCCAGCAGCCTTACTTCCAGCGCTCAAGAGACCCAGTACTTC	CASSLTSSAQETQYF
TRBJ2-3	NA	TRBV29-1	13	NA	TGCAGCGTTGCCAGGGAAGGCACAGATACGCAGTATTTT	CSVAREGTDTQYF
TRBJ2-1	TRBD2	TRBV7-6	16	NA	TGTGCCAGCAGCTTAGATAGCGGGAGTTCCTACAATGAGCAGTTCTTC	CASSLDSGSSYNEQFF
TRBJ2-3	TRBD2	TRBV2	17	NA	TGTGCCAGCACCCCCAAAAGACTAGCGGGGAGCACAGATACGCAGTATTTT	CASTPKRLAGSTDTQYF
TRBJ1-2	NA	TRBV7-9	17	NA	TGTGCCAGCAGCTCAACCGGGACATCCAGCTACGCCTATGGCTACACCTTC	CASSSTGTSSYAYGYTF
TRBJ2-7	NA	TRBV18	14	few	TGTGCCAGCTCACCACAAGGGGAGGTTTACGAGCAGTACTTC	CASSPQGEVYEQYF
TRBJ1-2	TRBD1	TRBV11-2	15	NA	TGTGCCAGCAGCTTAGACCAACAGGGGGTTGGAGGCTACACCTTC	CASSLDQQGVGGYTF
TRBJ1-2	TRBD1	TRBV6-1	14	NA	TGTGCCAGCAATGACAGGGGGCGAGGCTATGGCTACACCTTC	CASNDRGRGYGYTF
TRBJ2-1	NA	TRBV29-1	14	NA	TGCAGCGTTGAATACGCGGGTGGTTACAATGAGCAGTTCTTC	CSVEYAGGYNEQFF
TRBJ1-2	NA	TRBV5-1	14	NA	TGCGCCAGCAGCTTCACAGCCCCGGATTATGGCTACACCTTC	CASSFTAPDYGYTF
TRBJ1-1	NA	TRBV7-3	13	few	TGTGCCAGCAGCCCCTCTAGGGGCCCTGAAGCTTTCTTT	CASSPSRGPEAFF
TRBJ2-7	TRBD2	TRBV30	16	NA	TGTGCCTGGAGTGAAGCGGGGATGCCGGGATTATACGAGCAGTACTTC	CAWSEAGMPGLYEQYF
TRBJ2-5	TRBD2	TRBV7-6	14	NA	TGTGCCAGCAGCTTAGTAGGGAGGGGAGAGACCCAGTACTTC	CASSLVGRGETQYF
TRBJ2-5	TRBD2	TRBV29-1	12	few	TGCAGCGTTGTAGCGGGAGCAGAGACCCAGTACTTC	CSVVAGAETQYF
TRBJ2-3	NA	TRBV29-1	12	NA	TGCAGCGGCCAACTAGGGGGAGATACGCAGTATTTT	CSGQLGGDTQYF
TRBJ2-5	NA	TRBV4-1	14	NA	TGCGCCAGCAGCCAAGACGGGGGATCAGAGACCCAGTACTTC	CASSQDGGSETQYF
TRBJ2-1	NA	TRBV9	15	NA	TGTGCCAGCAGCGTATCAGACTCCCTTTACAATGAGCAGTTCTTC	CASSVSDSLYNEQFF
TRBJ2-1	TRBD1	TRBV4-1	15	NA	TGCGCCAGCAGCCCCTGGGGACAGGGGTACAATGAGCAGTTCTTC	CASSPWGQGYNEQFF
TRBJ1-3	NA	TRBV6-1	13	NA	TGTGCCAGCAGCATTCTAACTGGAAACACCATATATTTT	CASSILTGNTIYF
TRBJ2-3	TRBD1	TRBV6-1	19	NA	TGTGCCAGCAGTGAAGGGCGGACAGGGACGCCGACTAGCACAGATACGCAGTATTTT	CASSEGRTGTPTSTDTQYF